The 6 T cell receptor beta chains below all came from one sample that was sequenced in a study of OX40 agonist ivuxolimab in advanced cancers. The library was generated by the immunoSEQ multiplex PCR assay. TCRdb stores this immuneACCESS table with in-frame sequences only. Part of the clones is absent; in the studies checked, under half of the shortfall reflects unresolved V genes, and no reason is known for the rest. Present in this sample are 76,000 or so clones, 85% to 95% of which were seen just once. Around 5.9% of the sample is in the top ten clones. Sequencing was performed on CD4+ or CD8+ T cells sorted from blood, taken in a trial of the OX40 agonist ivuxolimab. The receptors here all came from an adult with an advanced solid tumor such as melanoma, head and neck, liver or kidney cancer.

The chain carries TRBV27 and TRBJ2-1; 12 bases align to TRBD2. The CDR3 is 15 amino acids. V dropped 5 bases and J dropped 4; count of bases not matched to a gene: 3. CDR1 MNHEY and CDR2 SMNVEV come from the germline V gene (reference sequence). CDR3 nucleotides: TGTGCCAGCAGTCTCGGGACTAGCGGGTACAATGAGCAGTTCTTC. Its protein product is CASSLGTSGYNEQFF.

The chain recombines TRBV5-1 with TRBJ2-7; possible D gene TRBD1, 5 bases. This CDR3 spans 15 amino acids. Germline V gives CDR1 SGHRS, CDR2 YFSETQ. Trimming took 2 bases from V and 6 from J, leaving 18 bases between them. CDR3: CASSFDRPGDGEQYF. The CDR3 region has the DNA TGCGCCAGCAGCTTTGACAGACCAGGAGATGGCGAGCAGTACTTC.

The table lists this clone with a count of one. This chain uses TRBV10-2 with TRBJ2-1, with D uncertain. Trimming shortened V by 8 bases and J by 10 bases, and 18 bases separated the two germline ends. The CDR3 sequence is 13 residues long. CDR1 is WSHSY and CDR2 is SAAADI in the germline V gene. The CDR3 nucleotides are TGCGCCAGCGCTGACGTCGTAGGCCCAGAGCAGTTCTTC. Translation: CASADVVGPEQFF.

This rearrangement joins TRBV27 to TRBJ1-2; 9 bases match TRBD1. This CDR3 is 13 amino acids long. Losses at the gene ends were 5 bases for V and 7 bases for J; bases not matched to a gene: 5. CDR1 and CDR2 (germline): MNHEY, SMNVEV (reference sequence). The CDR3 here is CASSRTGVGGYTF. In nucleotides, the CDR3 is TGTGCCAGCAGTCGGACAGGGGTTGGTGGCTACACCTTC.

This chain joins TRBV25-1 and TRBJ2-7, with 7 bases that match TRBD1. This CDR3 comprises 14 residues. V lost 5 bases and J lost 0; bases outside the gene matches: 4. The V gene's germline CDR1 is MGHDK and CDR2 SYGVNS. CDR3 in DNA: TGTGCCAGCAGTAAACAGGGGTCCTCCTACGAGCAGTACTTC. As protein: CASSKQGSSYEQYF.

J is TRBJ1-1 and V is TRBV7-8, with D perhaps matching TRBD1 (5 bases). Looked up from germline, CDR1 is SGHVS and CDR2 is FQNEAQ. V lost 5 bases to trimming and J lost 1 base, with 8 bases between them. This CDR3 region has 13 residues. CDR3 loop: CASSRTGNTEAFF. Written as DNA, the CDR3 is TGTGCCAGCAGCCGTACAGGGAACACTGAAGCTTTCTTT.